This T cell receptor (beta chain) emerged from a study of T cell responses to AZD1222 COVID-19 vaccine. General observations from the study: The span of vaccine-associated CD4 TCRs extended across spike, with dominance at 160-218 and 743-854.

The CDR3 is made up of 14 amino acids. Germline loops: CDR1 SGDLS, CDR2 YYNGEE. V dropped 2 bases and J dropped 8 bases, with 11 bases sitting between them. A note on this clone: Its target is unknown. Other DNA sequences in the sample encode the same CDR3.

TCRdb keeps only in-frame clones here, not all; method: immunoSEQ multiplex PCR. In the table there are 200,000 or so clones, more than 75% of which are singletons. The V and J genes are TRBV9 and TRBJ1-6; D unclear. This receptor was identified in an adult in good health. The sequencing here drew on peripheral blood, taken on day 0 of MenACWY control vaccination. CDR3: CASSVGGFDSPLHF. DNA for the CDR3: TGTGCCAGCAGCGTCGGAGGTTTTGATTCACCCCTCCACTTT.